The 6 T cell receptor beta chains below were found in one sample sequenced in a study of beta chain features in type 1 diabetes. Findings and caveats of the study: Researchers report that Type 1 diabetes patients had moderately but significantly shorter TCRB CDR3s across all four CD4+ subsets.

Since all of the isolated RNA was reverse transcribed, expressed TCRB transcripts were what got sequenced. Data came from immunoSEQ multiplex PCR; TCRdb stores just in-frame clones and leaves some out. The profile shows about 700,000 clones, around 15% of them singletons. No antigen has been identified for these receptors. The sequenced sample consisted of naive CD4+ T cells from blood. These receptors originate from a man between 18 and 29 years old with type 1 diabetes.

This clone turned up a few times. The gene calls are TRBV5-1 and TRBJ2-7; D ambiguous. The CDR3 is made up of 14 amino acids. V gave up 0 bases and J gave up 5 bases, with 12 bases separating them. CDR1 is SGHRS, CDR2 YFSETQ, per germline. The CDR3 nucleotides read TGCGCCAGCAGCTTGGGACCCCTGGCCGACGAGCAGTACTTC. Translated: CASSLGPLADEQYF.

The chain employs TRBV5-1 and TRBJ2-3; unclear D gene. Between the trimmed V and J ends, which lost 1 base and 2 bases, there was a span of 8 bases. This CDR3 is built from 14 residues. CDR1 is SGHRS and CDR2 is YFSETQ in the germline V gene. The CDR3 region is CASSLPTATDTQYF. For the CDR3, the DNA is TGCGCCAGCAGCTTGCCAACCGCCACAGATACGCAGTATTTT.

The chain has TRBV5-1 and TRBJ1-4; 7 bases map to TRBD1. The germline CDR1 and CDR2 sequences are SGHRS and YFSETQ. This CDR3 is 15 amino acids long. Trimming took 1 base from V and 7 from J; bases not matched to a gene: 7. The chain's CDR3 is CASSLTAGGAEKLFF. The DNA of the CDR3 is TGCGCCAGCAGCTTGACCGCAGGGGGTGCTGAAAAACTGTTTTTT.

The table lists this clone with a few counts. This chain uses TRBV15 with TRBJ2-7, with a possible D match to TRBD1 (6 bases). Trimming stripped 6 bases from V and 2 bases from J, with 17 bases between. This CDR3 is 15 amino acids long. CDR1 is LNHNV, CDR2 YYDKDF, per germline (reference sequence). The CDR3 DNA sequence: TGTGCCACCAGGGACTTCTCACAGGGTACCTACGAGCAGTACTTC. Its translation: CATRDFSQGTYEQYF.

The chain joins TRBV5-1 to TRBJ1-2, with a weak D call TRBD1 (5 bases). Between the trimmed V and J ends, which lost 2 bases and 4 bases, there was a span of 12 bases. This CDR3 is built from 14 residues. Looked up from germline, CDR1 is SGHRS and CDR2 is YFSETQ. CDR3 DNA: TGCGCCAGCAGCTTAGGCACAGGAGGCTATGGCTACACCTTC. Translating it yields CASSLGTGGYGYTF. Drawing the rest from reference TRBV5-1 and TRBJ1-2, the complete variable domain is KAGVTQTPRYLIKTRGQQVTLSCSPISGHRSVSWYQQTPGQGLQFLFEYFSETQRNKGNFPGRFSGRQFSNSRSEMNVSTLELGDSALYLCASSLGTGGYGYTFGSGTRLTVV.

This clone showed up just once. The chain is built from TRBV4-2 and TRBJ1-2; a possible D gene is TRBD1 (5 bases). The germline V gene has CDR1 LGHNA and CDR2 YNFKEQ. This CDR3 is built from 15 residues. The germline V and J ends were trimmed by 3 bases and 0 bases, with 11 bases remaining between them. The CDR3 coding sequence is TGTGCCAGCAGCCAGCTGACAGTAGCTAACTATGGCTACACCTTC. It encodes CASSQLTVANYGYTF.